The 3 T cell receptor beta chains reported below all come from one sample, sequenced in a study of blood T cell repertoires in COVID-19. The repertoire was sequenced with immunoSEQ multiplex PCR; TCRdb's copy has only in-frame clones and lacks some. The sample comprises 100,000 to 150,000 clones, more than 60% of which are singletons, and around 2% rests with the top ten. The sample was peripheral blood. These receptors originate from a woman in her seventies with acute or convalescent COVID-19.

V is TRBV7-9 and J is TRBJ1-6; 8 bases agree with TRBD1. Germline CDR1 SEHNR, CDR2 FQNEAQ (reference sequence). V lost 5 bases to trimming and J lost 9 bases; unmatched junction nucleotides: 9. The CDR3 is 15 residues long. The CDR3 sequence is CASSGQVQGGSPLHF. The CDR3 DNA reads as TGTGCCAGCAGCGGGCAAGTACAGGGGGGTTCACCCCTCCACTTT.

This clone was observed a handful of times. V gene TRBV18 combines with J gene TRBJ2-1, with TRBD2 matching over 8 bases. Looked up from germline, CDR1 is KGHSH and CDR2 is LQKENI. The CDR3 has 16 amino acids. J lost 1 base, V lost 0 bases, and 2 bases had no gene match. Written as DNA, the CDR3 is TGTGCCAGCTCACCACCAAGCGGGAGATCCTACAATGAGCAGTTCTTC. It specifies CASSPPSGRSYNEQFF. Full variable domain (rest looked up from reference TRBV18 and TRBJ2-1): NAGVMQNPRHLVRRRGQEARLRCSPMKGHSHVYWYRQLPEEGLKFMVYLQKENIIDESGMPKERFSAEFPKEGPSILRIQQVVRGDSAAYFCASSPPSGRSYNEQFFGPGTRLTVL.

The chain is built from TRBV27 and TRBJ1-6; no definite D call. The CDR3 is 14 amino acids. Per germline, CDR1 MNHEY and CDR2 SMNVEV (reference sequence). The V end lost 5 bases, the J end lost 9 bases, and 14 bases lay between the germline ends. The CDR3, as DNA: TGTGCCAGCAGTCGTCCGGAGGGAGGTTCACCCCTCCACTTT. Residues: CASSRPEGGSPLHF.